This T cell receptor beta chain was sequenced in a study of Ad26.COV2.S vaccination and SARS-CoV-2 variants. Study summary: Participants got Ad26.COV2.S intramuscularly, once or twice 56 days apart.

Whole-study results and caveats: Recipients of vaccine and of placebo showed similar breadth of their non-spike TCR repertoires.

Sample treatment: about 20 received Ad26.COV2.S at low or high dose, single or two shots; roughly five received placebo; per-sample allocation not given. Collection of samples fell on day 63 after the first vaccine or placebo injection. In Boston, an adult donor aged 18-55 years took part. Using immunoSEQ multiplex PCR, the repertoire was profiled, and TCRdb retains in-frame clones only, with some absent. The sample records 380,000 or so clones, around four fifths being singletons. As concerns this clone: What it binds is not known.

This CDR3 region has 12 residues. V lost 1 base and J lost 5, with 5 bases in between. The germline V gene encodes CDR1 SNHLY and CDR2 FYNNEI. The chain links TRBV2 to TRBJ1-1, with D hard to call. The origin of this receptor is a person between 18 and 65 years old who received the Ad26.COV2.S COVID-19 vaccine or a placebo. Source: peripheral blood, taken in a trial of Ad26.COV2.S vaccine versus placebo. The CDR3 region has the DNA TGTGCCAGCAGTGAAGGGTGGACTGAAGCTTTCTTT. Translation gives CASSEGWTEAFF.